This is a list of T cell receptor beta chains from one sample in a study of T cells in Graves' hyperthyroidism and ophthalmopathy. From the multiplex PCR reads, TCRdb called clonotypes with MiXCR, one entry per CDR3 protein. The repertoire holds hundreds of thousands of distinct CDR3 sequences, 15% to 20% seen once, with less than 4.5% in the top ten. Input material: blood. These receptors all come from a woman aged 25-40 years with Graves' hyperthyroidism. Both conserved end residues are part of each CDR3. A D gene is named only where the DNA matches it firmly. For some rows the clone size is stated as once, few or many, or as a class when expanded; others skip it.

D,V,J,size,DNA,CDR3
TRBD2,TRBV3-1,TRBJ2-4,many,TGTGCCAGCAGCCAGGATTCTGGCGGGAGGGTCCTCGGCATTCAGTACTTC,CASSQDSGGRVLGIQYF
-,TRBV11-2,TRBJ2-3,many,TGTGCCAGCAGCTTAGTTCAATTAGATACGCAGTATTTT,CASSLVQLDTQYF
TRBD2,TRBV7-9,TRBJ2-5,many,TGTGCCAGCAGCTCAAACGGACTAGCGGGAGGGAGAGAGACCCAGTACTTC,CASSSNGLAGGRETQYF
TRBD2,TRBV20-1,TRBJ2-1,many,TGCAGTGCTAAAGAAGCGGGAGGTAGTATAAATGAGCAGTTCTTC,CSAKEAGGSINEQFF
TRBD1,TRBV3-1,TRBJ1-1,few,TGTGCCAGCAGCCAAAGGGGGCTGAAGACTGAAGCTTTCTTT,CASSQRGLKTEAFF
-,TRBV11-2,TRBJ2-1,-,TGTGCCAGCAGCTTAGGGGACCGCAGCTCCTACAATGAGCAGTTCTTC,CASSLGDRSSYNEQFF
-,TRBV18,TRBJ1-5,few,TGTGCCAGCTCACCAAGCGGGGTTCGGAATCAGCCCCAGCATTTT,CASSPSGVRNQPQHF
-,TRBV19,TRBJ1-5,few,TGTGCCAGTAGTGTGGACAGAATAAAGCCCCAGCATTTT,CASSVDRIKPQHF
-,TRBV5-1,TRBJ2-7,many,TGCGCCAGCAGCTTGCCCCCAGGGACCTTCGGAGACGAGCAGTACTTC,CASSLPPGTFGDEQYF
-,TRBV6-1,TRBJ2-3,-,TGTGCCAGCAGCCATGCGGGGGCATACACAGATACGCAGTATTTT,CASSHAGAYTDTQYF
TRBD1,TRBV11-2,TRBJ1-2,many,TGTGCCAGCAGCTTAGAGGTGGGGAGACAGGGGGGCTACGGCTACACCTTC,CASSLEVGRQGGYGYTF
TRBD2,TRBV5-1,TRBJ2-1,many,TGCGCCAGCAGCCTCGGGGCTAGCGGGACTCATGAGCAGTTCTTC,CASSLGASGTHEQFF
TRBD1,TRBV7-9,TRBJ1-1,many,TGTGCCAGCAGCTTCGACAGGGGACGCACTGAAGCTTTCTTT,CASSFDRGRTEAFF
TRBD2,TRBV7-2,TRBJ2-3,-,TGTGCCAGCAGCCCGGAAAGGACTAGCGGGAGGGATACGCAGTATTTT,CASSPERTSGRDTQYF
-,TRBV30,TRBJ1-2,many,TGTGCCTCCACTCCGGGACCCGATTGGGGCTACACCTTC,CASTPGPDWGYTF
-,TRBV7-8,TRBJ2-1,few,TGTGCCAGCAGCTCAGGGGGGGTCGGGGGGTACAATGAGCAGTTCTTC,CASSSGGVGGYNEQFF
-,TRBV12-3/TRBV12-4,TRBJ2-2,many,TGTGCCAGCAGCCTATATACCGGGGAGCTGTTTTTT,CASSLYTGELFF
-,TRBV28,TRBJ1-6,-,TGTGCCAGCAGAGCATACTTGACCGGCTATAATTCACCCCTCCACTTT,CASRAYLTGYNSPLHF
-,TRBV2,TRBJ2-3,many,TGTGCCAGCAGGGGGGAGTCAGATACGCAGTATTTT,CASRGESDTQYF
-,TRBV18,TRBJ2-3,many,TGTGCCAATAAAGGGCCCAGCACAGATACGCAGTATTTT,CANKGPSTDTQYF
-,TRBV6-1,TRBJ2-4,many,TGTGCCAGCACGACGAACCCAGAGCAAAACATTCAGTACTTC,CASTTNPEQNIQYF
-,TRBV2,TRBJ2-3,-,TGTGCCAGCAGTGAAGATTCAGTTACGCAGTATTTT,CASSEDSVTQYF
TRBD1,TRBV5-1,TRBJ2-2,few,TGCGCCAGCAGCCAGGGACAGGGGTTCGGGGAGCTGTTTTTT,CASSQGQGFGELFF
TRBD1,TRBV6-1,TRBJ1-2,few,TGTGCCAGCATTGCTACAGGGGGAGAGGGCTACACCTTC,CASIATGGEGYTF
TRBD1,TRBV6-1,TRBJ1-6,many,TGTGCCAGCAGTGAAGGGACAGGGGGCTCACCCCTCCACTTT,CASSEGTGGSPLHF
TRBD2,TRBV19,TRBJ2-1,few,TGTGCCAGTACCTCTAGCGGGAACTCCTACAATGAGCAGTTCTTC,CASTSSGNSYNEQFF
-,TRBV27,TRBJ2-3,-,TGTGCCAGCAGCCGGGTTTTTCCTAGGGCCACAGATACGCAGTATTTT,CASSRVFPRATDTQYF